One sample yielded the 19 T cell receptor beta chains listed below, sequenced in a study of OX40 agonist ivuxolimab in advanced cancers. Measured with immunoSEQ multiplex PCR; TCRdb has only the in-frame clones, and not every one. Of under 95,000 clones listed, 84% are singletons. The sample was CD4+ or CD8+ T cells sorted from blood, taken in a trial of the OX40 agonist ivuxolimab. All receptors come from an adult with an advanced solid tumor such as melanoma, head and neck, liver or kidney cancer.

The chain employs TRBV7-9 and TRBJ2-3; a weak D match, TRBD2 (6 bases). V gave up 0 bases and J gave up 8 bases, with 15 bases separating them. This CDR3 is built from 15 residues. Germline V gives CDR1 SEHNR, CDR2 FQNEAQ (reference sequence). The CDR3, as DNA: TGTGCCAGCAGCTTAGCGGGAGGAGGGTACGGTACGCAGTATTTT. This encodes CASSLAGGGYGTQYF.

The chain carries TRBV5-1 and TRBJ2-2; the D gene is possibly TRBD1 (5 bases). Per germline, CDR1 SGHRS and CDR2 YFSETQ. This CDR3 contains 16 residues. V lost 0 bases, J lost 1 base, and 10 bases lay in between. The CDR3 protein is CASSLEGVMNTGELFF. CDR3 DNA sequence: TGCGCCAGCAGCTTGGAAGGGGTCATGAACACCGGGGAGCTGTTTTTT.

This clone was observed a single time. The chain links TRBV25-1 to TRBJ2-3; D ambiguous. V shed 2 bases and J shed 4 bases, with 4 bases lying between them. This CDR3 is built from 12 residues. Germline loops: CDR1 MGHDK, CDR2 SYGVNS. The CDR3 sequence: CASSENSDTQYF. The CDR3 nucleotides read TGTGCCAGCAGTGAAAACTCAGATACGCAGTATTTT.

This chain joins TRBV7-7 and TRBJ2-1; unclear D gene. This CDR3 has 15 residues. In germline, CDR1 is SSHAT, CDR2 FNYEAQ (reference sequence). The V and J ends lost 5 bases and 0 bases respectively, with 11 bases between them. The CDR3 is CASSPAPSSYNEQFF. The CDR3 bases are TGTGCCAGCAGCCCGGCGCCGAGCTCCTACAATGAGCAGTTCTTC. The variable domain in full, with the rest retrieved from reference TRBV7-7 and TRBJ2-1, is GAGVSQSPRYKVTKRGQDVTLRCDPISSHATLYWYQQALGQGPEFLTYFNYEAQPDKSGLPSDRFSAERPEGSISTLTIQRTEQRDSAMYRCASSPAPSSYNEQFFGPGTRLTVL.

Written as DNA, the CDR3 is TGTGCCAGCAGTGAAGGGCCGAAAGTCTATGGCTACACCTTC. It specifies CASSEGPKVYGYTF. This rearrangement joins TRBV2 to TRBJ1-2; D not resolved. The length of the CDR3 is 14 residues. CDR1 is SNHLY and CDR2 is FYNNEI in the germline V gene. Trimming left V 1 base short and J 4 bases short, with 10 bases between. Looking up the rest from reference TRBV2 and TRBJ1-2 gives the full variable domain: EPEVTQTPSHQVTQMGQEVILRCVPISNHLYFYWYRQILGQKVEFLVSFYNNEISEKSEIFDDQFSVERPDGSNFTLKIRSTKLEDSAMYFCASSEGPKVYGYTFGSGTRLTVV.

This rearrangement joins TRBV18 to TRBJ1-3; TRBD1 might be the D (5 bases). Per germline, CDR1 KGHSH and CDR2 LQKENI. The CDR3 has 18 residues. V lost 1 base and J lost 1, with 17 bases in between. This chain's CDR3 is CASSPLISGTGSGNTIYF. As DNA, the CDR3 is TGTGCCAGCTCACCACTTATCTCGGGGACCGGTTCTGGAAACACCATATATTTT.

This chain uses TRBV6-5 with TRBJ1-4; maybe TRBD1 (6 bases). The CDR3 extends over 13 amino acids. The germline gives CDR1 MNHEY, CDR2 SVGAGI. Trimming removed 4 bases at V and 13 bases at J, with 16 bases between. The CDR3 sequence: CASSSLRGNRLFF. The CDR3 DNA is TGTGCCAGCAGTTCTCTCAGGGGAAATCGACTGTTTTTT.

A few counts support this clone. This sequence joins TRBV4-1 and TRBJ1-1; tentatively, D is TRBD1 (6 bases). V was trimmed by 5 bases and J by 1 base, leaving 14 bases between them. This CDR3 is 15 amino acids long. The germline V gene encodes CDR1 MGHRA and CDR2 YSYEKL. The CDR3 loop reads CASSDRDIRNTEAFF. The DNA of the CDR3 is TGCGCCAGCAGCGACCGGGACATAAGGAACACTGAAGCTTTCTTT.

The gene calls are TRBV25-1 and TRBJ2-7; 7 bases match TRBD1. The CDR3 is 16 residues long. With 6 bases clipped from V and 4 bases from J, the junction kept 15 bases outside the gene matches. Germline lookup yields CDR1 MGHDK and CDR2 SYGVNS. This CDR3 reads CASRGWGTGVRYEQYF. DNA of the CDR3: TGTGCCAGCAGAGGTTGGGGAACAGGGGTCAGGTACGAGCAGTACTTC.

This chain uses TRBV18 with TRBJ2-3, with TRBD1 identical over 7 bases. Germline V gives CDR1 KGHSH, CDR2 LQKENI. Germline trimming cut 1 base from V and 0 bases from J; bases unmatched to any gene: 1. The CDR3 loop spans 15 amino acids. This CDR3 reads CASSPRQGSTDTQYF. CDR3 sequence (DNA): TGTGCCAGCTCACCACGACAGGGCAGCACAGATACGCAGTATTTT. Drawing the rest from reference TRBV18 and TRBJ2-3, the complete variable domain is NAGVMQNPRHLVRRRGQEARLRCSPMKGHSHVYWYRQLPEEGLKFMVYLQKENIIDESGMPKERFSAEFPKEGPSILRIQQVVRGDSAAYFCASSPRQGSTDTQYFGPGTRLTVL.

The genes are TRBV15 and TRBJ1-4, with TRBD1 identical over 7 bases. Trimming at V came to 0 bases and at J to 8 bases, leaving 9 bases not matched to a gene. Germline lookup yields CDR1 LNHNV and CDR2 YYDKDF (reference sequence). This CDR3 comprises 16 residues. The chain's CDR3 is CATSRDTRQGREKLFF. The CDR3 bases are TGTGCCACCAGCAGAGATACCCGACAGGGACGGGAAAAACTGTTTTTT.

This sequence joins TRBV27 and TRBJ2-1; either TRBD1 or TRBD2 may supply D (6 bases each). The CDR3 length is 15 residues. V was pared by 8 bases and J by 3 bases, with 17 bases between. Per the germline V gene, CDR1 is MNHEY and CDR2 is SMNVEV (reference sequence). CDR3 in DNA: TGTGCCAGCGGACTGGGGGGCCCCCTCTACAATGAGCAGTTCTTC. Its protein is CASGLGGPLYNEQFF.

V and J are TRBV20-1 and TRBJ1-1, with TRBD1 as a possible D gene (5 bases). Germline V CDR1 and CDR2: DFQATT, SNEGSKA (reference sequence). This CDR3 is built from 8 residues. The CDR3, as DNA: TGCGGGGGGACTGAAGCTTTCTTT. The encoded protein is CGGTEAFF.

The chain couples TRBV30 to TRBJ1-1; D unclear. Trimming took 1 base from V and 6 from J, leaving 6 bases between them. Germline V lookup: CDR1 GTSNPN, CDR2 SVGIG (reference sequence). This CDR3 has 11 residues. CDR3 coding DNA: TGTGCCTGGAGTGCAAACTCTGAAGCTTTCTTT. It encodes CAWSANSEAFF. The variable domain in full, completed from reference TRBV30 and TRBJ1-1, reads SQTIHQWPATLVQPVGSPLSLECTVEGTSNPNLYWYRQAAGRGLQLLFYSVGIGQISSEVPQNLSASRPQDRQFILSSKKLLLSDSGFYLCAWSANSEAFFGQGTRLTVV.

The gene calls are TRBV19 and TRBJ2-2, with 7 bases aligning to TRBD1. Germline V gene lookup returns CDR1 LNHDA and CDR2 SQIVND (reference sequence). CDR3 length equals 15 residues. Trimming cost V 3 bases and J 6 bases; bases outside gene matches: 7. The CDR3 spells CASSIPDRSAGELFF. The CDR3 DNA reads TGTGCCAGTAGTATCCCGGACAGGTCCGCCGGGGAGCTGTTTTTT. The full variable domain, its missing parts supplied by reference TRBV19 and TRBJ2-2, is DGGITQSPKYLFRKEGQNVTLSCEQNLNHDAMYWYRQDPGQGLRLIYYSQIVNDFQKGDIAEGYSVSREKKESFPLTVTSAQKNPTAFYLCASSIPDRSAGELFFGEGSRLTVL.

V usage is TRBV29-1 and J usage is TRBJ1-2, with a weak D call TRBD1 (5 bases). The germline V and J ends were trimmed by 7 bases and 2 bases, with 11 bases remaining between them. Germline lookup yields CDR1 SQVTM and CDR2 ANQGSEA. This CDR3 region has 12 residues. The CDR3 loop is CSAGDWNYGYTF. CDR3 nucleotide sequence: TGCAGCGCCGGGGACTGGAACTATGGCTACACCTTC.

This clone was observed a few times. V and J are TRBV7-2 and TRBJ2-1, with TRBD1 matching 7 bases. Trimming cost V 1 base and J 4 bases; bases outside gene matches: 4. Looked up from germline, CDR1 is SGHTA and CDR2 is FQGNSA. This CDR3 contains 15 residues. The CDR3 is CASSLGGQRYNEQFF. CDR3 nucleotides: TGTGCCAGCAGCTTAGGGGGACAGAGGTACAATGAGCAGTTCTTC.

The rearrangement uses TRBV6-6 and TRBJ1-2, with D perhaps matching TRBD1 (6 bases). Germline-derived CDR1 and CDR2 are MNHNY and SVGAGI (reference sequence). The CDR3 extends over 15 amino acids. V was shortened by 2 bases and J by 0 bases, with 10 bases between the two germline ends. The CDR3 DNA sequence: TGTGCCAGCAGTTACGGGACAACAGCTAACTATGGCTACACCTTC. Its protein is CASSYGTTANYGYTF.

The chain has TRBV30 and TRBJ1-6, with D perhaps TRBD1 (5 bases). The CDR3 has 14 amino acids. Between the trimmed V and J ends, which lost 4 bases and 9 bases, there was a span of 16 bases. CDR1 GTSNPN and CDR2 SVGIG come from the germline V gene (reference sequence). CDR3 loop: CAWTGDSLGSPLHF. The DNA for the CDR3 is TGTGCCTGGACTGGGGACTCTCTGGGTTCACCCCTCCACTTT.